This T cell receptor beta chain is from a study of blood T cell repertoires in COVID-19 (dated by TCRdb to 2019 to 2021). Study-level background: The collaborator samples originated in the United States, Italy and Spain and spanned the acute and convalescent phases of COVID-19. The material from the prospective study consisted of cDNA or gDNA derived from T cells, B-cell-depleted T cells, or PBMCs. Deeply sampled blood TCRbeta repertoires from subjects exposed to, actively infected with, or recovered from COVID-19 were included in the dataset. The repertoires were released in a freely available public database meant as a resource for research on the immune response to SARS-CoV-2. The samples were drawn from the first 160 participants of the ongoing ImmuneRACE study and from roughly 1,300 subjects provided by 6 global collaborators. Sample metadata almost always included a de-identified subject ID, COVID-19 status, age in years and sex. Where HLA class I and class II types were available, the types were taken from metadata supplied by the sample provider, not from assay-based typing.

Samples from volunteer blood donors who had recovered from COVID-19 were contributed by a second Seattle source. The collaborating institutions used their own protocols to collect whole blood in K2EDTA tubes. For TCRbeta analysis, collaborators shipped samples as frozen whole blood, isolated PBMCs, or DNA extracted from either of those sample types. The germline ends are 8 bases apart after V is trimmed by 3 bases and J by 4 bases. The CDR3 contains 13 residues, cysteine and phenylalanine counted. The read is trimmed to its CDR3 DNA, 39 bases read in frame from base 1. From the germline V gene, CDR1 is SGHTA and CDR2 is FQGNSA. Points on this clone: This receptor's antigen is unknown. One base away there is no much larger clone; base qualities are not given.

TCRbeta CDR3 regions were amplified from genomic DNA by means of the immunoSEQ Assay, a bias-controlled multiplex PCR. The authors processed their data as follows. Nucleated cell counts per sample were estimated from amplification of reference gene primers within the assay. To quantify the absolute abundance of each unique TCRbeta CDR3 rearrangement, sequence reads were collapsed and filtered. Productive Simpson clonality was computed per sample as the square root of Simpson's diversity index over productive rearrangements. In TCRdb, the immuneACCESS table is reduced to in-frame sequences with V and J assigned. These tables do not hold every clone; where another copy was compared, an unresolved V gene accounts for under half, and the others remain unexplained. That table furnishes V, J and clone size, whereas the DNA furnished D and trimming. This sample comprises 250,000 to 350,000 clones, about 86% of them detected only once. The top ten constitute roughly 1.9% of the sample.

Overall study results and their limits: The quantity of clinical and demographic metadata differed by source and by participant and was supplied without curation.

The source is a woman aged 25 to 39 who had recovered from COVID-19. The chain couples TRBV7-2 to TRBJ2-3; a tentative D call is TRBD1 (5 bases match). The sequenced sample was peripheral blood. CDR3 reads: CASSLLGADTQYF. The nucleotide sequence is TGTGCCAGCAGCTTGCTAGGGGCAGATACGCAGTATTTT.